The count of the clone carrying this T cell receptor beta chain is one. Its antigen remains unknown. The data were obtained in a study of T cells in localized non-small cell lung cancer. Findings and caveats of the study: Adjacent lung had a median roughly 60 of the 100 largest tumor clones. Sequencing covered just one tumor region, so heterogeneity cannot be ruled out.

In germline, CDR1 is LGHNA, CDR2 YNFKEQ. The CDR3 is made up of 17 amino acids. V shed 0 bases, J shed 7 bases, and the junction held 13 bases outside the gene matches. Data came from immunoSEQ multiplex PCR; TCRdb stores just in-frame clones and leaves some out. The sample shows about 21,000 clones, about 83% of them seen only once. This chain joins TRBV4-2 and TRBJ1-2; 8 bases match TRBD1. The TCR was taken from a woman aged 40-69 years with stage II squamous cell lung carcinoma. The sequencing used PBMCs, collected before any cancer treatment. CDR3 in amino acids: CASSQDTVQGAHCGYTF. The CDR3 bases are TGTGCCAGCAGCCAAGATACCGTCCAGGGGGCTCACTGTGGCTACACCTTC.